This T cell receptor (beta chain) was sequenced during a study of cytomegalovirus exposure and HLA in healthy donors. General study findings and limits: Researchers reported in a later analysis that a missense DCLRE1C variant was tied to TCR beta V- and J-gene trimming. Listed as cytomegalovirus-associated were 150 to 200 TCR beta chains.

This CDR3 is built from 16 residues. V shed 4 bases, J shed 5 bases, and the junction held 10 bases outside the gene matches. Germline V gene sequence: CDR1 MDHEN, CDR2 SYDVKM. The PCR made use of 60 Vbeta and 13 Jbeta primers. The data were produced by immunoSEQ multiplex PCR, yet TCRdb's version contains in-frame clones alone and is incomplete. The data show some 180,000 clones, with about 80% seen just once and over 1.5% held by the top ten. About this clone itself: Its target is unknown.

The chain uses TRBV28 and TRBJ1-5, with TRBD1 identical over 8 bases. The clonotype was recovered from a man aged 35 to 55 in good health and CMV-seronegative. The material sequenced was PBMCs. The CDR3 DNA reads TGTGCCAGCAGTTCCCACTCCAGGGGGCGGTATCAGCCCCAGCATTTT. Its translation: CASSSHSRGRYQPQHF.